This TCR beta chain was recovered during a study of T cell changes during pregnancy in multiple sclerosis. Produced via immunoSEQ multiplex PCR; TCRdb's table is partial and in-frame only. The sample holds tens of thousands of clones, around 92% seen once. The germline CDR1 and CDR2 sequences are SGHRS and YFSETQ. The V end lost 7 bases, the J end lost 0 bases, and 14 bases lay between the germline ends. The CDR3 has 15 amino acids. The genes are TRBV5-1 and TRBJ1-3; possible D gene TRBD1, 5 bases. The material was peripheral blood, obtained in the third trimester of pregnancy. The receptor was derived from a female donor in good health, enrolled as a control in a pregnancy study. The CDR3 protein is CASGCYRSSGNTIYF. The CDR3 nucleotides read TGCGCCAGCGGATGTTACAGGAGCTCTGGAAACACCATATATTTT. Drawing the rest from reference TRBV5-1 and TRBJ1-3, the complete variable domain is KAGVTQTPRYLIKTRGQQVTLSCSPISGHRSVSWYQQTPGQGLQFLFEYFSETQRNKGNFPGRFSGRQFSNSRSEMNVSTLELGDSALYLCASGCYRSSGNTIYFGEGSWLTVV.